The following is a T cell receptor (beta chain) sequence with its context. The clone's antigen remains unknown. Nothing much larger sits one base from this clone, and base qualities are not available. Each collaborating institution followed its own protocols to collect whole blood in K2EDTA tubes. For TCRbeta analysis, collaborators shipped samples as frozen whole blood, isolated PBMCs, or DNA extracted from either of those sample types. The sample is drawn from a study of blood T cell repertoires in COVID-19 (dated by TCRdb to about 2020). For the study in its entirety: The collaborator samples originated in the United States, Italy and Spain and spanned the acute and convalescent phases of COVID-19. The prospective study material was composed of cDNA or gDNA derived from T cells, B-cell-depleted T cells, or PBMCs. The dataset comprised deeply sampled blood TCRbeta repertoires from subjects exposed to, actively infected with, or recovered from COVID-19. A freely available public database, intended as a resource for researchers studying the immune response to SARS-CoV-2, is where the repertoires were released. The samples were drawn from the first 160 participants of the ongoing ImmuneRACE study and from some 1,300 subjects provided by 6 global collaborators. The sample metadata nearly always contained a de-identified subject ID, COVID-19 status, age in years and sex. Where HLA class I and class II types were available, the types were taken from metadata supplied by the sample provider, not from assay-based typing.

TCRbeta CDR3 regions were amplified from genomic DNA by means of the immunoSEQ Assay, a bias-controlled multiplex PCR. The source study handled its data this way. Nucleated cell counts per sample were estimated from amplification of reference gene primers within the assay. Sequence reads were collapsed and filtered to measure the absolute abundance of every unique TCRbeta CDR3 rearrangement. Productive Simpson clonality was computed per sample as the square root of Simpson's diversity index over productive rearrangements. The source is immuneACCESS, and TCRdb retained only in-frame sequences with V and J called. Part of the clones is not carried over; for the studies checked, unresolved V genes explain less than half of this, and the remainder is unexplained. D and trimming come from the DNA, and the V and J calls and clone size come from that table. The sample includes about 42,000 clones, with about 82% observed a single time. The leading ten clones occupy 55% to 70% of the sample.

The junction shows trimming of 5 bases on V and 5 bases on J, and the gene matches do not reach 17 bases of it. Its CDR3 holds 17 amino acids, cysteine through phenylalanine. The DNA shown is the 51-base CDR3, in frame from base 1. Taken from the germline V gene, the CDR1 and CDR2 loops are MGHRA and YSYEKL. Study-wide findings and limitations: How much clinical and demographic metadata was included differed by source and by participant, and the metadata was provided uncurated.

Material for sequencing was peripheral blood. This clonotype originated in a man aged 65 to 79 with acute or convalescent COVID-19. The receptor chain draws on TRBV4-1 and TRBJ1-1; 7 bases in between match TRBD1. The DNA sequence follows: TGCGCCAGCAGCAGAAGCCTACAGGGGCGCCGAGGGACTGAAGCTTTCTTT. It translates as CASSRSLQGRRGTEAFF.